There are many counts of the clone carrying this T cell receptor beta chain. This specimen belongs to a study of human T cells and chemical hapten exposure. The CDR3 is made up of 16 amino acids. Germline trimming cut 3 bases from V and 4 bases from J; bases unmatched to any gene: 5. The germline V gene encodes CDR1 MRHNA and CDR2 SNTAGT. MiXCR was run by TCRdb on the RACE reads, yielding one entry per CDR3 protein. The data hold 330,000 or so distinct CDR3 sequences, with over 6% observed a single time. The sample's time point: patch test 2, 6 weeks after DPC sensitization. Stated treatment: therapeutic diphenylcyclopropenone sensitization with weekly scalp DPC.

The rearrangement links TRBV6-4 to TRBJ2-3, with 12 bases matching TRBD2. This clonotype was obtained from a woman between 18 and 29 years old with alopecia areata. Some clones in this sample may be carry-over from other donors' samples. The input for sequencing was whole blood, taken in connection with sensitization to the hapten diphenylcyclopropenone (DPC). CDR3 DNA: TGTGCCAGCAGTGAGACACTAGCGGGGGGCGCAGATACGCAGTATTTT. It codes for CASSETLAGGADTQYF.